A selection of T cell receptor beta chains follows, all from one sample in a study of regulatory T cells in long-lasting Graves disease. TCRdb re-analysed the multiplex PCR reads in MiXCR, keeping a single row per CDR3 protein. The sample shows more than 300,000 distinct CDR3 sequences, around 19% of them seen only once. The source material was peripheral blood mononuclear cells (PBMCs), sampled when the disease was refractory, from a patient treated with antithyroid drugs. The receptors were gathered from a female donor with Graves disease. Both conserved end residues are part of each CDR3. A D gene is named only where the DNA matches it firmly. Clone size is not always given. Where it is, it says once, few, many or a class for expanded clones.

TRBJ2-7	NA	few	TRBV6-1	TGTGCCAGCAGTGCTCAATACGAGCAGTACTTC	CASSAQYEQYF
TRBJ1-5	TRBD1	many	TRBV27	TGTGCCAGCAGTTACACTAAGGGGGCAAGTCAGCCCCAGCATTTT	CASSYTKGASQPQHF
TRBJ2-7	NA	many	TRBV28	TGTGCCAGCAGTTCCCGCACCTCAGGGGGGCTGAAGTACTTC	CASSSRTSGGLKYF
TRBJ1-2	NA	many	TRBV11-2	TGTGCCAGCCGCTCAGTGGGGGCGGGTGTTTACTATGGCTACACCTTC	CASRSVGAGVYYGYTF
TRBJ1-5	NA	few	TRBV6-4	TGTGCCAGCAGTGAAGGGCTCAATCAGCCCCAGCATTTT	CASSEGLNQPQHF
TRBJ2-5	TRBD1	many	TRBV6-5	TGTGCCAGCAGTTACGACAGGGGGTCGAAGACCCAGTACTTC	CASSYDRGSKTQYF
TRBJ1-4	TRBD1	NA	TRBV20-1	TGCAGTGCTAGGGCTACAGGGGTGGGTGAAGAAAAACTGTTTTTT	CSARATGVGEEKLFF
TRBJ1-3	TRBD1	few	TRBV6-1	TGTGCCAGCAGTGATCGGACAGGGTTCGGAAACACCATATATTTT	CASSDRTGFGNTIYF
TRBJ2-7	NA	many	TRBV11-2	TGTGCCAGCAGCTCAAATCATCGGGTCTACGAGCAGTACTTC	CASSSNHRVYEQYF
TRBJ1-1	NA	many	TRBV7-9	TGTGCCAGCAGCTTAGAGGGTGAAGCTTTCTTT	CASSLEGEAFF
TRBJ1-5	TRBD1	many	TRBV2	TGTGCCAGCAGTGAGGCAGGGGGCTCGGATCAGCCCCAGCATTTT	CASSEAGGSDQPQHF
TRBJ2-3	TRBD2	NA	TRBV7-2	TGTACCAGCAGAAAGCCGGGACTAGCTTCGAGCACAGATACGCAGTATTTT	CTSRKPGLASSTDTQYF
TRBJ2-2	TRBD2	few	TRBV18	TGTGCCAGCTCACCTGTAGCGGGAGGCACCGGGGAGCTGTTTTTT	CASSPVAGGTGELFF
TRBJ1-1	NA	NA	TRBV4-1	TGCGCCAGCAGCCCCCCCTATGGGAACACTGAAGCTTTCTTT	CASSPPYGNTEAFF
TRBJ2-7	NA	many	TRBV11-1	TGTGCCAGCACCTTCGGGACGGACTCCTACGAGCAGTACTTC	CASTFGTDSYEQYF
TRBJ2-2	NA	NA	TRBV11-2	TGTGCCACCCCACCCACTACTAGCCGCACCGGGGAGCTGTTTTTT	CATPPTTSRTGELFF
TRBJ1-1	NA	few	TRBV29-1	TGCAGCGTGATACCGAGGGGCACTGAAGCTTTCTTT	CSVIPRGTEAFF
TRBJ2-4	NA	many	TRBV20-1	TGCAGTGGGCGCTTGGGCCAAAACATTCAGTACTTC	CSGRLGQNIQYF
TRBJ2-7	NA	many	TRBV28	TGTGCCAGCAGTTTACTAGCGAGAGCCTACGAGCAGTACTTC	CASSLLARAYEQYF
TRBJ2-7	TRBD1	NA	TRBV9	TGTGCCAGCAGAGGGACAGAGATTGCCTACGAGCAGTACTTC	CASRGTEIAYEQYF
TRBJ2-1	TRBD2	NA	TRBV7-3	TGTGCCAGCAGCCCCCTACTAGCGGCTGTGGAGTCCTACAATGAGCAGTTCTTC	CASSPLLAAVESYNEQFF
TRBJ2-7	TRBD2	NA	TRBV19	TGTGCCAGTAGTAGGTCCGGGACTAGCGGGAAACGAAGGAGGTACGAGCAGTACTTC	CASSRSGTSGKRRRYEQYF
TRBJ2-4	NA	many	TRBV2	TGTGCCAGCAGGGACGGACCCAAAAACATTCAGTACTTC	CASRDGPKNIQYF
TRBJ2-7	NA	few	TRBV6-1	TGTGCCAGCAGTGAAGCGGCAACCCACGAGCAGTACTTC	CASSEAATHEQYF
TRBJ2-7	NA	many	TRBV2	TGTGCCAGCAGTGAACAGGGGTTACACGAGCAGTACTTC	CASSEQGLHEQYF
TRBJ2-2	NA	NA	TRBV18	TGTGCCAGCTCACCAACGCGTACAGAAAACACCGGGGAGCTGTTTTTT	CASSPTRTENTGELFF
TRBJ1-1	TRBD1	many	TRBV3-1	TGTGCCAGCAGCCAAGTGATGACAGGGGCAGCTTTCTTT	CASSQVMTGAAFF
TRBJ1-3	NA	NA	TRBV30	TGTGCCTGGAGTGTTCTGGGAAGAAACACCATATATTTT	CAWSVLGRNTIYF
TRBJ1-1	TRBD1	many	TRBV18	TGTGCCAGCTCCCCCGGGACAGGTCTGAACACTGAAGCTTTCTTT	CASSPGTGLNTEAFF
TRBJ1-2	NA	few	TRBV20-1	TGCAGTGCTAGGAACCCTTCCTCCAATGGCTACACCTTC	CSARNPSSNGYTF